This TCR beta chain was sequenced in a study of cytomegalovirus exposure and HLA in healthy donors. About the study: Earlier, roughly 120 million unique TCR beta sequences were recovered from about 200 million T cells by an analysis. Study results and limitations: Donor immune exposure was known only as CMV serostatus.

The PCR contained 60 Vbeta and 13 Jbeta primers. The repertoire was sequenced with immunoSEQ multiplex PCR; TCRdb's copy has only in-frame clones and lacks some. The sample holds 35,000 to 40,000 clones, 55% to 75% seen once. Notes on this clone: Its antigen is undetermined.

The CDR3 spans 15 residues. Germline CDR1 KGHSH, CDR2 LQKENI. Deletions cut 4 bases from V and 0 bases from J, with 7 bases between. The rearrangement uses TRBV18 and TRBJ2-6, with no clear D. This clonotype was obtained from a man aged 45-65 years in good health and CMV-seropositive. The sequencing input was PBMCs. CDR3 amino acids: CASSLVSSGANVLTF. The CDR3 DNA reads TGTGCCAGCTCACTCGTTAGCTCTGGGGCCAACGTCCTGACTTTC. The variable domain in full, with the rest retrieved from reference TRBV18 and TRBJ2-6, is NAGVMQNPRHLVRRRGQEARLRCSPMKGHSHVYWYRQLPEEGLKFMVYLQKENIIDESGMPKERFSAEFPKEGPSILRIQQVVRGDSAAYFCASSLVSSGANVLTFGAGSRLTVL.